These T cell receptor beta chains were read from a single sample in a study of Graves' ophthalmopathy and Graves' hyperthyroidism. TCRdb recomputed calls from the multiplex PCR reads with MiXCR, one row per CDR3 protein. Of over a million distinct CDR3 sequences in the sample, around a third were seen once. The sample taken for sequencing was peripheral blood or thyroid tissue (not recorded which). Receptors originate from an adult man with Graves' hyperthyroidism. Both conserved end residues are part of each CDR3.

V,J,CDR3
TRBV6-5,TRBJ2-5,CASSDDRVGETQYF
TRBV5-4,TRBJ2-5,CASSSRDRGQETQYF
TRBV9,TRBJ1-4,CASSVSGEKLFF
TRBV30,TRBJ1-1,CAWSAWTGENTEAFF
TRBV7-2,TRBJ2-6,CASSQGSRANVLTF
TRBV10-3,TRBJ1-2,CAITLDRSGYTF
TRBV20-1,TRBJ2-7,CSGSVLAYEQYF
TRBV7-8,TRBJ1-1,CASRGVHRTGGTEAFF
TRBV2,TRBJ1-5,CASNGQGQSAQHF
TRBV29-1,TRBJ1-4,CSLRAATNEKLFF
TRBV29-1,TRBJ2-7,CSVELTSGGQYEQYF
TRBV20-1,TRBJ1-1,CSARAAVITEAFF
TRBV29-1,TRBJ2-2,CSVEKPPTNTGELFF
TRBV15,TRBJ1-3,CATSRPAGFSGNTIYF
TRBV2,TRBJ2-7,CARGRGTGHGEQYF
TRBV10-3,TRBJ1-1,CASTEGAGPGTEAFF
TRBV6-5,TRBJ2-7,CASSAAGIPMPYEQYF
TRBV9,TRBJ2-2,CASSVATGTKTNTGELFF
TRBV9,TRBJ2-7,CASSVEGGHGYEQYF
TRBV6-1,TRBJ1-1,CASSETGQGAAALF
TRBV19,TRBJ2-3,CASSIREREADTQYF
TRBV5-1,TRBJ1-4,CASSWTGGETNEKLFF
TRBV25-1,TRBJ1-2,CASSEYDRTNYGYTF
TRBV29-1,TRBJ2-7,CSVTPTGGWEQYF
TRBV2,TRBJ1-4,CASSFRGGGKLFF
TRBV7-9,TRBJ2-7,CASSSPQAVYEQYF
TRBV7-7,TRBJ2-5,CASRNTLTQETQYF
TRBV2,TRBJ1-2,CASSEGISYGYTF
TRBV12-3/TRBV12-4,TRBJ1-5,CASSWAGQGYNQPQHF
TRBV7-2,TRBJ1-4,CASSAQGAHDEKLFF
TRBV2,TRBJ2-5,CASRVAGETQYF
TRBV24-1,TRBJ2-6,CATQRTSGANVLTF
TRBV11-2,TRBJ2-5,CASSLDGGGRQETQYF
TRBV28,TRBJ1-2,CASSRDRGEPYGYTF
TRBV7-2,TRBJ1-5,CASSSHGTGSQPQHF
TRBV25-1,TRBJ2-7,CASSLSRQAYSYEQYF
TRBV20-1,TRBJ1-5,CSARDSASGGRETQHF
TRBV6-5,TRBJ1-3,CASSYQTSGNTIYF
TRBV7-9,TRBJ1-2,CASSLLDGRRDYYGYTF
TRBV15,TRBJ2-5,CATSRVGGRETQYF
TRBV5-1,TRBJ1-1,CARRGTGTEAFF
TRBV7-9,TRBJ2-5,CASSSTGGLRETQYF
TRBV14,TRBJ2-2,CASSLPRSGELFF
TRBV7-6,TRBJ1-1,CASSLAGGEEAFF
TRBV20-1,TRBJ2-3,CSATEGGMNTDTQYF
TRBV27,TRBJ1-5,CASSLRPAQPQHF
TRBV7-8,TRBJ1-6,CASSGPGAAPLRF
TRBV25-1,TRBJ2-7,CASKPSEGQEFNEQYF
TRBV24-1,TRBJ1-4,CATSSLRTVLQEKLFF
TRBV19,TRBJ1-1,CATSDTTWTEAFF
TRBV10-3,TRBJ1-3,CAIGGDDSSRHTIYF
TRBV25-1,TRBJ1-6,CDGQGFSYNSPLHF